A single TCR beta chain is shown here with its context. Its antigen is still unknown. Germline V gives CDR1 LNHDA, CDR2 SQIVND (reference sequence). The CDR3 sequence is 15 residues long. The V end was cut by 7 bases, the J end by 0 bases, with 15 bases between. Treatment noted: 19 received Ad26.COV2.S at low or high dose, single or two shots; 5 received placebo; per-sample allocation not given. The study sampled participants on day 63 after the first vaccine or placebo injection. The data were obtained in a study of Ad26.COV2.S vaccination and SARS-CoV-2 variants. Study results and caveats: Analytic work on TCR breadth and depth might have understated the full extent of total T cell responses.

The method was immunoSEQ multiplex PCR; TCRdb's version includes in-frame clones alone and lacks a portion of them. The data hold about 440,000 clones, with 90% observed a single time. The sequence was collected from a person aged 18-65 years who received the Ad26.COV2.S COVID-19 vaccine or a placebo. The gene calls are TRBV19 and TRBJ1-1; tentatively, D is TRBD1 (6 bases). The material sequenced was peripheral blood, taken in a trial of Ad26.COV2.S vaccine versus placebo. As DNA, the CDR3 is TGTGCCAGTACCATGTATGGACAGATGAACACTGAAGCTTTCTTT. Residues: CASTMYGQMNTEAFF. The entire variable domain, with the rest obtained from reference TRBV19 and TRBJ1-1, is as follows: DGGITQSPKYLFRKEGQNVTLSCEQNLNHDAMYWYRQDPGQGLRLIYYSQIVNDFQKGDIAEGYSVSREKKESFPLTVTSAQKNPTAFYLCASTMYGQMNTEAFFGQGTRLTVV.